The text below deals with one TCR beta chain. What it binds is not known. The sample belongs to a study of shared clonotypes between healthy human individuals. In the study overall: The donor pool was made up of two women and three men aged 18 to 49. Study-level findings and limits: Across a handful of donors, naive CD4 shared roughly 5%, naive CD8 more than 3%, memory CD4 approximately 2.5%, memory CD8 about 0.4%.

Some clones are missing from TCRdb's copy, which holds only in-frame ones; the method was immunoSEQ multiplex PCR. The sample lists about 690,000 clones, roughly 87% occurring once. The CDR3 has 16 residues. V shed 5 bases and J shed 1 base, with 17 bases lying between them. In germline, CDR1 is SNHLY, CDR2 FYNNEI. V gene TRBV2 combines with J gene TRBJ1-1; no firm D call. The TCR was taken from a man in his late teens or twenties in good health. Some clones in this sample may be carry-over from other donors' samples. The sequenced material came from memory CD8+ T cells from PBMCs. Subset here: CD45RO+ cells pooled with CCR7-negative TemRA cells. The CDR3 here is CASSISTTAPNTEAFF. The CDR3 DNA sequence: TGTGCCAGCAGTATCTCTACGACTGCTCCGAACACTGAAGCTTTCTTT.